The present T cell receptor beta chain was sequenced within a study of T cell repertoires in cytomegalovirus infection. Of note for this clonotype: This may be a read error, as it is one base from a much larger clone.

TCRdb itself ran the reads through MiXCR, one entry per CDR3 protein. The data show 560,000 or so distinct CDR3 sequences, with 16% seen just once and roughly a quarter held by the top ten. CDR3 length: 17 residues. Unmatched junction bases numbered 14, after V lost 5 bases and J lost 8 bases. Germline CDR1 and CDR2: SGHTA and FQGTGA. Input material: CD8+ T cells from PBMCs. The sequence derives from a human donor in good health (CMV status not recorded). Some clones in this sample may be carry-over from other donors' samples. The chain couples TRBV7-3 to TRBJ2-1; 11 bases map to TRBD2. CDR3: CASSPTSGKGLQYEQFF. The CDR3 region has the DNA TGTGCCAGCAGCCCGACTAGCGGGAAAGGACTACAATATGAGCAGTTCTTC.